The clone carrying this T cell receptor (beta chain) was seen many times. Its antigen is undetermined. The sample comes from a study of T cells in Graves' hyperthyroidism and ophthalmopathy. Trimming took 1 base from V and 5 from J, leaving 15 bases between them. The CDR3 consists of 15 residues. Germline V gene lookup returns CDR1 SNHLY and CDR2 FYNNEI. The investigators amplified TCR beta CDR3 regions from RNA transcripts. During a first-round RT-PCR of the TCR CDR3, the HTBI primer set was used. TCRdb passed the multiplex PCR reads through MiXCR, listing each CDR3 protein once. The sample has 550,000 to 600,000 distinct CDR3 sequences; around 15% are singletons. The definition of stable Graves' hyperthyroidism was no ophthalmopathy progression within 18 months. Criteria for exclusion of patients were uncontrolled infection, other autoimmune disease, pregnancy or lactation. Clinical symptoms, serum thyroxine and TRAb, thyroid ultrasound and orbital computed tomography together formed the diagnostic basis.

General study points: Blood also held most thyroid clonotypes expanded beyond 0.001.

The receptor was derived from a woman aged 18-29 years with Graves' hyperthyroidism. Sequenced sample: blood. The V call is TRBV2, the J call TRBJ2-7, with TRBD2 as a possible D gene (6 bases). The CDR3 protein is CASSEEVGGADEQYF. DNA of the CDR3: TGTGCCAGCAGTGAAGAGGTGGGAGGAGCAGACGAGCAGTACTTC.